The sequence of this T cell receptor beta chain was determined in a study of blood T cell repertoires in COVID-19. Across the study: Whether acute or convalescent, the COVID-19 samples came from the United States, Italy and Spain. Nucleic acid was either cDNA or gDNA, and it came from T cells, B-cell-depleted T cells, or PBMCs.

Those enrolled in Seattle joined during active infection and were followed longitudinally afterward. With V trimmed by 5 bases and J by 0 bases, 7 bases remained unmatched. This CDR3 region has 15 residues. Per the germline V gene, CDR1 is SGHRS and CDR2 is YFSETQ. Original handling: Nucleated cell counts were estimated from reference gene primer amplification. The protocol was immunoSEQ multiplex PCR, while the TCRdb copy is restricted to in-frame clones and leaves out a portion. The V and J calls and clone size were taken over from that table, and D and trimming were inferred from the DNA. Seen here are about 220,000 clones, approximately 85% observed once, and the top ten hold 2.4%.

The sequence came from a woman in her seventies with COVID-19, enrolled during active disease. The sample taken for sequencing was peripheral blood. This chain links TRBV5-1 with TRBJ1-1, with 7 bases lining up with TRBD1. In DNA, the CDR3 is TGCGCCAGCAGGGGGCTTGGACAGGTGAACACTGAAGCTTTCTTT. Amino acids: CASRGLGQVNTEAFF.